This T cell receptor beta chain was obtained from a study of T cells after yellow fever vaccination. Study at large: Libraries from low-cell-number fractions were prepared with the SMART-Seq v4 Ultra Low Input RNA kit.

This clonotype has a handful of counts. Its antigen is as yet unknown. The J segment lost 8 bases and the V segment lost 0 bases, leaving 9 bases of the junction unmatched. The CDR3 loop spans 16 amino acids. Per the germline V gene, CDR1 is SGHKS and CDR2 is YYEKEE (reference sequence). Broader study findings: Secondary responses were weaker yet peaked faster, day 5 versus 15.

The authors made TCR cDNA by 5'RACE template switching, adding a universal primer site and UMIs. TCRdb reprocessed the 5' RACE reads via MiXCR and lists one record per CDR3 protein. The sample yields fewer than 400,000 distinct CDR3 sequences, around 6.4% seen once. This sequence was found in a young man who received the YFV17D yellow fever vaccine. Sequenced material: PBMCs, taken 5 days after the yellow fever booster vaccination. The chain is built from TRBV5-5 and TRBJ1-2, with 11 bases that match TRBD1. For the CDR3, the DNA is TGTGCCAGCAGCTTGGGTGGACAGGGGGCCAGAAGAGGCTACACCTTC. It specifies CASSLGGQGARRGYTF.